This record covers a single T cell receptor beta chain. Its binding antigen is unknown. No base quality values were provided; no much bigger clone lies one nucleotide off. The germline V gene (reference sequence) supplies CDR1 SGHNT and CDR2 YYREEE. Relative to germline, V is missing 4 bases and J is missing 6 bases, with 7 bases of the junction outside any gene match. The CDR3 contains 14 residues, cysteine and phenylalanine counted. The read is trimmed to its CDR3 DNA, 42 bases read in frame from base 1. TCRbeta CDR3 regions were amplified from genomic DNA using the immunoSEQ Assay, a bias-controlled multiplex PCR. The source study handled its data this way. The number of nucleated cells in each sample was estimated from the amplification of reference gene primers within the assay. To quantify the absolute abundance of each unique TCRbeta CDR3 rearrangement, sequence reads were collapsed and filtered. For each sample, productive Simpson clonality was calculated as the square root of Simpson's diversity index across productive rearrangements. TCRdb obtained this table from immuneACCESS and retained in-frame rearrangements with V and J assigned. These tables miss some clones; where compared with another copy, unresolved V genes account for less than half of the shortfall, and the remainder is unexplained. V, J and clone size are taken as reported in that table, and D and trimming were inferred from the DNA itself. This sample has around 300,000 clones in its table, and over 75% of those were observed once. Of the sample, 1% falls within the top ten clones.

These data are taken from a study of blood T cell repertoires in COVID-19 (dated by TCRdb to 2019 to 2021). Describing the broader study: Samples covering the acute and convalescent phases of COVID-19 were provided by collaborators in the United States, Italy and Spain. The material from the prospective study consisted of cDNA or gDNA derived from T cells, B-cell-depleted T cells, or PBMCs. The dataset comprised deeply sampled blood TCRbeta repertoires from subjects exposed to, actively infected with, or recovered from COVID-19. The repertoires were made available in a free public database intended to serve as a resource for research on the immune response to SARS-CoV-2. The samples were drawn from the first 160 participants of the ongoing ImmuneRACE study and from 950 to 1,500 subjects provided by 6 global collaborators. A de-identified subject ID, COVID-19 status, age in years and sex were almost always included in the sample metadata. Where available, HLA class I and class II types were obtained from metadata supplied by the sample provider rather than from assay-based typing. Results the study describes overall, beyond this receptor: How much clinical and demographic metadata was included differed by source and by participant, and the metadata was provided uncurated.

Whole blood was collected in K2EDTA tubes by collaborating institutions according to the institutions' own protocols. For TCRbeta analysis, collaborators shipped samples in one of three forms: frozen whole blood, isolated PBMCs, or DNA extracted from either of those sample types. The receptor comes from a man aged 45-60 years with active or convalescent COVID-19. This chain joins TRBV5-4 to TRBJ2-3, and TRBD1 matches 8 of the central bases. The specimen was peripheral blood. For the CDR3, the sequence is CASSGRQGSDTQYF. Here is the DNA: TGTGCCAGCAGCGGAAGACAGGGGTCGGATACGCAGTATTTT. This CDR3, with the reference TRBV5-4 and TRBJ2-3 proteins standing in past its ends, gives the full variable domain ETGVTQSPTHLIKTRGQQVTLRCSSQSGHNTVSWYQQALGQGPQFIFQYYREEENGRGNFPPRFSGLQFPNYSSELNVNALELDDSALYLCASSGRQGSDTQYFGPGTRLTVL.